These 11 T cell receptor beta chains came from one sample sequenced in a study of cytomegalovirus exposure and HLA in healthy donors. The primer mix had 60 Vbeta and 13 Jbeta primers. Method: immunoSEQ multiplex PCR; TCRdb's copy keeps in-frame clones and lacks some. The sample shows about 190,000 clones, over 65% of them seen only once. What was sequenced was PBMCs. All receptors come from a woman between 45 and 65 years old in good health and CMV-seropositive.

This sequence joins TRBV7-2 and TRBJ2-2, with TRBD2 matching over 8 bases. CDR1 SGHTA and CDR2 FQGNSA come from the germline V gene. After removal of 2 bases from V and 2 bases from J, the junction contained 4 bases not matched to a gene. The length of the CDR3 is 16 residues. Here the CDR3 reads CASSLTAGANTGELFF. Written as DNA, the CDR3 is TGTGCCAGCAGCTTAACAGCGGGGGCTAACACCGGGGAGCTGTTTTTT.

Written as DNA, the CDR3 is TGTGCCAGCAGTTTAGATTTTGGAAACACCATATATTTT. It translates to CASSLDFGNTIYF. This chain links TRBV6-6 with TRBJ1-3; no clear D gene. Per the germline V gene, CDR1 is MNHNY and CDR2 is SVGAGI (reference sequence). Trimming took off 4 bases at V and 3 bases at J, with 7 bases between the two ends. The CDR3 has 13 residues.

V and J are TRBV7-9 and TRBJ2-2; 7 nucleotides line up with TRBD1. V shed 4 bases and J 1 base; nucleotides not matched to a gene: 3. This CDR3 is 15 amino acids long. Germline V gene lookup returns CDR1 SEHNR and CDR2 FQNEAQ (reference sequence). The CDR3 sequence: CASSSDRLNTGELFF. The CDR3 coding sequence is TGTGCCAGCAGCTCGGACAGGTTGAACACCGGGGAGCTGTTTTTT.

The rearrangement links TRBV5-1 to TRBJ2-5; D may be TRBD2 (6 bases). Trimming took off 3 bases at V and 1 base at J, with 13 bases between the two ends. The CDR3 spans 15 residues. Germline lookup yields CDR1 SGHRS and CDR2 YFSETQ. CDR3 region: CASSWTGVTQETQYF. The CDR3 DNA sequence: TGCGCCAGCAGCTGGACGGGGGTGACCCAAGAGACCCAGTACTTC.

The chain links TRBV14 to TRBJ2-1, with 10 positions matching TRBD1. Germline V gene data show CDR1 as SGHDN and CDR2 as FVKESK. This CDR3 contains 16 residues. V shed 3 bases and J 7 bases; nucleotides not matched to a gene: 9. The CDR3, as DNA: TGTGCCAGCAGCCAGACGGGACAGGGGAGTCGGAATGAGCAGTTCTTC. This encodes CASSQTGQGSRNEQFF.

The CDR3 here is CASKTGELWETQYF. CDR3 DNA: TGTGCCAGCAAGACAGGGGAGCTGTGGGAGACCCAGTACTTC. This chain connects TRBV6-6 to TRBJ2-5; 8 positions match TRBD1. The ends lost 7 bases at V and 5 bases at J; junction bases unmatched: 9. This CDR3 is 14 amino acids long. Germline loops: CDR1 MNHNY, CDR2 SVGAGI (reference sequence).

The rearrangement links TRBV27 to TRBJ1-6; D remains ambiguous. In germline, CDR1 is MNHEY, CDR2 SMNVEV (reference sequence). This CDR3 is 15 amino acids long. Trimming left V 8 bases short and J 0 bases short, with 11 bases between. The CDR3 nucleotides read TGTGCCAGCTCGGTTTTGAGCTCCTATAATTCACCCCTCCACTTT. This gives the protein CASSVLSSYNSPLHF.

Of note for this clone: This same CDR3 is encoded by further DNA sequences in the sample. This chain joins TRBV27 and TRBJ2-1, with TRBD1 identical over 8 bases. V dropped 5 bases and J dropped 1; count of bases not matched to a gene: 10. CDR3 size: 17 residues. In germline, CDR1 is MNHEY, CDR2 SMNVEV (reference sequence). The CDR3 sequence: CASSDIPGQVSYNEQFF. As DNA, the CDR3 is TGTGCCAGCAGTGATATACCGGGACAGGTTTCCTACAATGAGCAGTTCTTC.

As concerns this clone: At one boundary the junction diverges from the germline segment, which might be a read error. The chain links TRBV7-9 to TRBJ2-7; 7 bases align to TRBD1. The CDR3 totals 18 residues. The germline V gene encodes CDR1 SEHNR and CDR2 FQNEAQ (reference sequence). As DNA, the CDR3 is TGTTCCAGCAGCCCAGGCCTGTATCAGGGGGTCAGCTCCTACGAGCAGTACTTC. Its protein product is CSSSPGLYQGVSSYEQYF.

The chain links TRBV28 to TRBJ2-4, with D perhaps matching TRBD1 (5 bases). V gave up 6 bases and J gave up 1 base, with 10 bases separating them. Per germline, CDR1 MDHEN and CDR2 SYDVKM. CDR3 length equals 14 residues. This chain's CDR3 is CASRGVLAKNIQYF. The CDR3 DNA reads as TGTGCCAGCAGAGGGGTACTGGCCAAAAACATTCAGTACTTC.

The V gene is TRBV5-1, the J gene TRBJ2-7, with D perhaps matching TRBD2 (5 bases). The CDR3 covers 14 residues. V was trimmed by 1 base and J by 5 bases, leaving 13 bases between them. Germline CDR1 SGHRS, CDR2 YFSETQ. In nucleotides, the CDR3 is TGCGCCAGCAGCTTGCCGGACTCAGGTGACGAGCAGTACTTC. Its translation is CASSLPDSGDEQYF.